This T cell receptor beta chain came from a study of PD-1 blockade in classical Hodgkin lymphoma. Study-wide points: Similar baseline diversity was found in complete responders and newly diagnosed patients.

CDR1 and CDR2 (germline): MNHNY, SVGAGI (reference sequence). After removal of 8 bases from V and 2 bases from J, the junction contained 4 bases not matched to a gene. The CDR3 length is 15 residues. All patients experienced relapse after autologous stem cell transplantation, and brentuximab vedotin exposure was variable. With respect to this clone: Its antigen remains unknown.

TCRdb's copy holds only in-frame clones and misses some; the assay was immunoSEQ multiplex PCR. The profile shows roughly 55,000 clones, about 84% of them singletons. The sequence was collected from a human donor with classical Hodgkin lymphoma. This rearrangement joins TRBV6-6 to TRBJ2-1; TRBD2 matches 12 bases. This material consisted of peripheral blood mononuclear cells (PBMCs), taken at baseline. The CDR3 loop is CASSGLAGPYNEQFF. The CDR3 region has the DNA TGTGCCAGCTCCGGACTAGCGGGACCCTACAATGAGCAGTTCTTC.